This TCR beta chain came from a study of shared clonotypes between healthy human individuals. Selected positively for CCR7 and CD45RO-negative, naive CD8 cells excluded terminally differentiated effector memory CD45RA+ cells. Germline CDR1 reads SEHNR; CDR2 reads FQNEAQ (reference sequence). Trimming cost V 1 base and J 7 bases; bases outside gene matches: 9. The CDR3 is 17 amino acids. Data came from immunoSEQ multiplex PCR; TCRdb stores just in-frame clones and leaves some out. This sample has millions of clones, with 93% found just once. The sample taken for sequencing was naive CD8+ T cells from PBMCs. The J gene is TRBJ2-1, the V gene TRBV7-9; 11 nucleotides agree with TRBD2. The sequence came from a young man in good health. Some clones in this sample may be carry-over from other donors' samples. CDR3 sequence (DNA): TGTGCCAGCAGCTTAGTCATAGCGGGAGGGTTTGAGAATGAGCAGTTCTTC. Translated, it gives CASSLVIAGGFENEQFF. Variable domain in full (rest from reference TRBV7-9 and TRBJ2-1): DTGVSQNPRHKITKRGQNVTFRCDPISEHNRLYWYRQTLGQGPEFLTYFQNEAQLEKSRLLSDRFSAERPKGSFSTLEIQRTEQGDSAMYLCASSLVIAGGFENEQFFGPGTRLTVL.